The clone carrying this T cell receptor beta chain showed up just a few times. This entry is derived from a study of blood T cell repertoires in COVID-19. Study at large: The analysed material was cDNA or gDNA that came from T cells, B-cell-depleted T cells, or PBMCs.

The CDR3 sequence is 14 residues long. After removal of 8 bases from V and 8 bases from J, the junction contained 12 bases not matched to a gene. Germline V CDR1 and CDR2: LNHDA, SQIVND (reference sequence). Participants were aged roughly 18 to 95 years, lived in around 25 US areas, and enrolled virtually. In the study's own analysis: Amplified reference gene primers provided the basis for estimating nucleated cell counts. The protocol was immunoSEQ multiplex PCR, while the TCRdb copy is restricted to in-frame clones and leaves out a portion. The V and J calls and clone size were taken over from that table, and D and trimming were inferred from the DNA. The data hold roughly 180,000 clones, with about four fifths observed a single time.

This TCR came from a man over 45 who had recovered from COVID-19. This sequence joins TRBV19 and TRBJ2-1; 7 positions match TRBD2. Sequenced sample: PBMCs or T cells enriched from blood (not recorded which). The CDR3 coding sequence is TGTGCCAGTCGATCCCAATCTCTAGCGGATGAGCAGTTCTTC. Protein sequence: CASRSQSLADEQFF.